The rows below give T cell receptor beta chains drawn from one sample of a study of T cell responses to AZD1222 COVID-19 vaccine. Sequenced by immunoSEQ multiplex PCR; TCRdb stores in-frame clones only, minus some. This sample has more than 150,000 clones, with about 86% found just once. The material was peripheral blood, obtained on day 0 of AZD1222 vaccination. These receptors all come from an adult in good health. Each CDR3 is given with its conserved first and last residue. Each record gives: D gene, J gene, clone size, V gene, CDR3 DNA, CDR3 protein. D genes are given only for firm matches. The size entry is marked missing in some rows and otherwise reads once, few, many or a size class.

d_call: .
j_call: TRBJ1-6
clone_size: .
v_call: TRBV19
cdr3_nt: TGTGCCAGTACCAGGGATAATTCACCCCTCCACTTT
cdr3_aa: CASTRDNSPLHF

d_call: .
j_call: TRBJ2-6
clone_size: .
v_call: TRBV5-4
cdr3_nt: TGTGCCAGCAGCCCCAACTCCAACTCTGGGGCCAACGTCCTGACTTTC
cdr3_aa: CASSPNSNSGANVLTF

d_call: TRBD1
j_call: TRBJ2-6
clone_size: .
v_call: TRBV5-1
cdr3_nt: TGCGCCAGCAGCTCGGGACAGGGGATTTCCGGGGCCAACGTCCTGACTTTC
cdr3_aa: CASSSGQGISGANVLTF

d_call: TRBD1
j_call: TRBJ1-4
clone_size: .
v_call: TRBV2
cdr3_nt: TGTGCCAGCAGTGTCGGGACAGAAAAGCATGAAAAACTGTTTTTT
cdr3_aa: CASSVGTEKHEKLFF

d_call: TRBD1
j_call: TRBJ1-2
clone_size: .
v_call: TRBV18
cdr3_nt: TGTGCCAGCTCACCCGGGACAGCATTTTCGTATGGCTACACCTTC
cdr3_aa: CASSPGTAFSYGYTF

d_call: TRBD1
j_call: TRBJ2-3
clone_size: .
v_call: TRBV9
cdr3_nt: TGTGCCAGCAGCCTAAACACAGGGGTAGATACGCAGTATTTT
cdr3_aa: CASSLNTGVDTQYF

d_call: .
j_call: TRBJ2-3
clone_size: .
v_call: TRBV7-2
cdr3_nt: TGTGCCAGCAGCTTAATTGGGGGTACGCAGTATTTT
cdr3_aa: CASSLIGGTQYF

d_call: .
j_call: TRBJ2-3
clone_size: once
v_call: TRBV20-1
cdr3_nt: TGCAGTGTAGGAGTAGATACGCAGTATTTT
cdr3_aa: CSVGVDTQYF

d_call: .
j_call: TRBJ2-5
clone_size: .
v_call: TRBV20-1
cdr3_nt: TGCAGTGCCCTGCAAGAGACCCAGTACTTC
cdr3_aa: CSALQETQYF

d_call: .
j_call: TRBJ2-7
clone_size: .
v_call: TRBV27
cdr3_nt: TGTGCCAGCAGGGGCCCTCCCTACGAGCAGTACTTC
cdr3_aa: CASRGPPYEQYF

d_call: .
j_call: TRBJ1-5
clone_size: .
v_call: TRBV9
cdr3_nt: TGTGCCAGCAGCCCAAACGGGAAGGGGAATCAGCCCCAGCATTTT
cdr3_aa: CASSPNGKGNQPQHF

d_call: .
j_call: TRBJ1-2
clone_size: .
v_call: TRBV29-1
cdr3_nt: TGCAGCGTTGGGGGCCTTGGGGGCTACACCTTC
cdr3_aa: CSVGGLGGYTF

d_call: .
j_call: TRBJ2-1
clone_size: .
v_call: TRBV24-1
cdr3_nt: TGTGCCACCCTCAACGGGAAAAGCTCCTACAATGAGCAGTTCTTC
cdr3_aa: CATLNGKSSYNEQFF

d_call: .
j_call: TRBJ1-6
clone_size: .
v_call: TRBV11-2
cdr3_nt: TGTGCCAGCAGCTTCGAGGGCGCGGGTAGCTCACCCCTCCACTTT
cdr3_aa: CASSFEGAGSSPLHF

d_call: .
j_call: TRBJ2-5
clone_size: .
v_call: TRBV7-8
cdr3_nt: TGTGCCAGCAGCTTAGAGGGGGGGGCCCCCGATGAGACCCAGTACTTC
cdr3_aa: CASSLEGGAPDETQYF

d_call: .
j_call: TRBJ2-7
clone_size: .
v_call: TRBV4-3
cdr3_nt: TGCGCCAGCAGCCAAGGGGACCGGAGGGACGAGCAGTACTTC
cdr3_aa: CASSQGDRRDEQYF

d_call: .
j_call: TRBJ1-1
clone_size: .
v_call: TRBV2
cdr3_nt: TGTGCCAGCAGTCTCCTCGGGGGCGCGGAAGCTTTCTTT
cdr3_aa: CASSLLGGAEAFF

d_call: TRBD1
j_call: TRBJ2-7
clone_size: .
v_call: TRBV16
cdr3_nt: TGTGCCAGCAGCCAACCGGGACAGACCTACGAGCAGTACTTC
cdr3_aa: CASSQPGQTYEQYF

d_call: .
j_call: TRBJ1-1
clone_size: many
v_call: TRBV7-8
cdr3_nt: TGTGCCAGCAGCTTAGGAGGGCAGACTGAAGCTTTCTTT
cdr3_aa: CASSLGGQTEAFF

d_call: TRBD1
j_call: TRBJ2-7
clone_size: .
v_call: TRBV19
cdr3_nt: TGTGCCAGTAGTCAAAGGGTTAGGGGACAGGAGCTTGCGCTAGGGGTCTACGAGCAGTACTTC
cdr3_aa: CASSQRVRGQELALGVYEQYF

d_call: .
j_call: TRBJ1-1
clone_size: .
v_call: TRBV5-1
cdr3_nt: TGCGCCAGCAGCTTGGCCAACAGCGGGGACACTGAAGCTTTCTTT
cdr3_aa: CASSLANSGDTEAFF

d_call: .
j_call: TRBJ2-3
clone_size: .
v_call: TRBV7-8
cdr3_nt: TGTGCCAGCAGCTTGGGCGGCGCGGGGGATACGCAGTATTTT
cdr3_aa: CASSLGGAGDTQYF

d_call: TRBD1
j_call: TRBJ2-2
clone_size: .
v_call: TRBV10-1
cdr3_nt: TGCGCCAGCAGGACAGGGGGAACCGGGGAGCTGTTTTTT
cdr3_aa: CASRTGGTGELFF

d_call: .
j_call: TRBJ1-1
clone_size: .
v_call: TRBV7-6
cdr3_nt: TGTGCCAGCAGCCCCCTCGGGGGGCGGAACACTGAAGCTTTCTTT
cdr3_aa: CASSPLGGRNTEAFF

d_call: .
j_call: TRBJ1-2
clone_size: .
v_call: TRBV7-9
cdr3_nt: TGTGCCAGCAGCTTGGGTGGGACCGAAGTCGTTTATGGCTACACCTTC
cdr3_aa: CASSLGGTEVVYGYTF

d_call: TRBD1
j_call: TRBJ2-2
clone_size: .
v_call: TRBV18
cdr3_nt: TGTGCCAGCTCACCTCTCTGGGACAGGGGGGAGAACACCGGGGAGCTGTTTTTT
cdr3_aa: CASSPLWDRGENTGELFF

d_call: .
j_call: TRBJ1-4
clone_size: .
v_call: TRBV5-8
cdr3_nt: TGTGCCAGCAGCTTGTTGGTGGGAAGGAATGAAAAACTGTTTTTT
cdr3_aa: CASSLLVGRNEKLFF

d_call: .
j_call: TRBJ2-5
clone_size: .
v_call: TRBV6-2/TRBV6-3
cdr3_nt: TGTGCCAGCAGCCCCGACTCTCCCCAAGAGACCCAGTACTTC
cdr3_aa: CASSPDSPQETQYF

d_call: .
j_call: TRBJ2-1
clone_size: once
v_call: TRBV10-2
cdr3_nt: TGCGCCAGCAGTGAAGGGGTCTGGGGGGGCCCTTACAATGAGCAGTTCTTC
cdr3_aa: CASSEGVWGGPYNEQFF

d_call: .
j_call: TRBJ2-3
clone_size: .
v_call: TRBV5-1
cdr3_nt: TGCGCCAGCAGCCCAGGGGGTGCGGGAAGGACAGATACGCAGTATTTT
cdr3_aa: CASSPGGAGRTDTQYF

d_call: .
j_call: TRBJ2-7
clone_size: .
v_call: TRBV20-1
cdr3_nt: TGCAGTGCTAGTAACGCGCTCTACGAGCAGTACTTC
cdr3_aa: CSASNALYEQYF

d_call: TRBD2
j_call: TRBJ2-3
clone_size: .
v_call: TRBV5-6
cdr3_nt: TGTGCCAGCAGCCCCCCTAGCGGGGCAGATACGCAGTATTTT
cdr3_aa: CASSPPSGADTQYF

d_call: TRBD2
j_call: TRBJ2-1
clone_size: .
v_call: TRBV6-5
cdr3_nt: TGTGCCAGCAGTTTCAGCGGGAAGGACAATGAGCAGTTCTTC
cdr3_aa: CASSFSGKDNEQFF

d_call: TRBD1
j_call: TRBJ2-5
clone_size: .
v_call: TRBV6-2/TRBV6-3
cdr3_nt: TGTGCCAGCAGTTCTTGGCAGGGGGAAGAGACCCAGTACTTC
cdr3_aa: CASSSWQGEETQYF

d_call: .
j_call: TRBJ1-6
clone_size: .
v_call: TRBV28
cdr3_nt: TGTGCCAGCAGTCCTCCCTACCCTTCACCCCTCCACTTT
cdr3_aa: CASSPPYPSPLHF

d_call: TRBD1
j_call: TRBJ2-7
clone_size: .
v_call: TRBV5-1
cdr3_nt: TGCGCCAGCAGCGGGACAGGGGTCTACGAGCAGTACTTC
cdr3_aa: CASSGTGVYEQYF

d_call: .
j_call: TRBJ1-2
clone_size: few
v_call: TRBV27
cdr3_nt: TGTGCCAGCAGTTCTGCGGGCCTCCAGGGCTACACCTTC
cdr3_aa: CASSSAGLQGYTF

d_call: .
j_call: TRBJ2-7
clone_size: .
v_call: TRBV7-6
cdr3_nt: TGTGCCAGCAGCCGCGGGACAGCCCGGATTCCCTACGAGCAGTACTTC
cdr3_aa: CASSRGTARIPYEQYF

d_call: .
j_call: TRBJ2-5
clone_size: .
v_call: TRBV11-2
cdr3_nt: TGTGCCAGCAGCTCTATTCAGGAGACCCAGTACTTC
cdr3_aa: CASSSIQETQYF

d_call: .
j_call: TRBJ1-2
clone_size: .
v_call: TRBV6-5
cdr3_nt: TGTGCCAGCAGTTACTCGAACGGCAACTATGGCTACACCTTC
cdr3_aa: CASSYSNGNYGYTF

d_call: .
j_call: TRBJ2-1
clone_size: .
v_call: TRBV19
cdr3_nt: TGTGCCAGTAGTTCAGGGACTGACGCGGCTGAGCAGTTCTTC
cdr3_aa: CASSSGTDAAEQFF

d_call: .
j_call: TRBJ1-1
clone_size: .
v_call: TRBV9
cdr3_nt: TGTGCCAGCAGCCAAGGACGGACACCCCTGAACACTGAAGCTTTCTTT
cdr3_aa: CASSQGRTPLNTEAFF

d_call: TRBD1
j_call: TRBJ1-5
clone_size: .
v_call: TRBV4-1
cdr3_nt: TGCGCCAGCAGCCAAAGGGGTACCCCCGACAGGGCGCCCCAGCATTTT
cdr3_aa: CASSQRGTPDRAPQHF

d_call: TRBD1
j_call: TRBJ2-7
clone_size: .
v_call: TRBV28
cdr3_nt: TGTGCCAGCAATCCCACAGGGGGCCCCTACGAGCAGTACTTC
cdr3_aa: CASNPTGGPYEQYF

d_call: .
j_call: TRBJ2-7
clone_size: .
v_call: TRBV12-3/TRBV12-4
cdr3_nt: TGTGCCAGCAGTTCCCTAATTAGCGGCGAGCAGTACTTC
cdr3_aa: CASSSLISGEQYF

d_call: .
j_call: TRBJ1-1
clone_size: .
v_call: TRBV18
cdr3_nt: TGTGCCAGCTCCCCCGGGAGAGGGAGGAACACTGAAGCTTTCTTT
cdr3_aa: CASSPGRGRNTEAFF

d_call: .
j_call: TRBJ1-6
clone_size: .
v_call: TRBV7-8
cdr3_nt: TGTGCCAGCAGCTCCGAGTCGTTCTCACCCCTCCACTTT
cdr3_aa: CASSSESFSPLHF

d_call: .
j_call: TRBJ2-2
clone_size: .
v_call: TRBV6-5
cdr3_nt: TGTGCCAGCAGGTCCGGGGGCCGTGGCGGGGAGCTGTTTTTT
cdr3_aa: CASRSGGRGGELFF

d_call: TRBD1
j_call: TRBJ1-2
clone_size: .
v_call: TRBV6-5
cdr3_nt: TGTGCCAGCAGCCGACAGGGGGGCGGCTACACCTTC
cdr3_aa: CASSRQGGGYTF

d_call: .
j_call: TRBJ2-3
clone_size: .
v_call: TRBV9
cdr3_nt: TGTGCCAGCGGAGGGGCGACAGATACGCAGTATTTT
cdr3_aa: CASGGATDTQYF

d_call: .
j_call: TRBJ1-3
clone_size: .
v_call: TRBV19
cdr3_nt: TGTGCCAGTAGTCCTGGCTGGGAGGTCGGCAACACCATATATTTT
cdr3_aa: CASSPGWEVGNTIYF

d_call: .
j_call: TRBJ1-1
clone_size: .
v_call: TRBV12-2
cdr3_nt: TGTGCAAGTCATGGGGACACTGAAGCTTTCTTT
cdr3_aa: CASHGDTEAFF